These T cell receptor beta chains were read from a single sample in a study of cytomegalovirus exposure and HLA in healthy donors. Libraries were prepared by immunoSEQ multiplex PCR; TCRdb keeps only in-frame clonotypes and omits some of them. The repertoire has about 130,000 clones, 70% to 85% of them found once; the top ten carry around 1.6%. Input material: PBMCs. These receptors originate from a female donor in good health and CMV-seronegative. Each CDR3 is given with its conserved first and last residue. Each record gives: J gene, clone size, V gene, D gene, CDR3 protein, CDR3 DNA. A D gene is named only where the DNA matches it firmly. Size is stated for part of the rows, as once, few or many counts, or as a class when the clone is expanded.

j_gene: TRBJ1-5
abundance: few
v_gene: TRBV6-6
d_gene: TRBD1
CDR3aa: CASSYRTGGQPQHF
CDR3nt: TGTGCCAGCAGTTACCGGACAGGGGGACAGCCCCAGCATTTT

j_gene: TRBJ2-1
abundance: few
v_gene: TRBV7-9
d_gene: TRBD2
CDR3aa: CASSGTSGSRYNEQFF
CDR3nt: TGTGCCAGCAGCGGCACTAGCGGGAGTCGGTACAATGAGCAGTTCTTC

j_gene: TRBJ2-7
abundance: once
v_gene: TRBV28
d_gene: -
CDR3aa: CASSFGSSYEQYF
CDR3nt: TGTGCCAGCAGTTTTGGCAGTTCCTACGAGCAGTACTTC

j_gene: TRBJ1-6
abundance: few
v_gene: TRBV27
d_gene: TRBD1
CDR3aa: CASSLQGQGHSPLHF
CDR3nt: TGTGCCAGCAGTTTGCAGGGACAGGGTCATTCACCCCTCCACTTT

j_gene: TRBJ2-5
abundance: -
v_gene: TRBV5-1
d_gene: -
CDR3aa: CASRTSGSEETQYF
CDR3nt: TGCGCCAGCAGGACATCTGGGAGCGAGGAGACCCAGTACTTC

j_gene: TRBJ2-7
abundance: -
v_gene: TRBV11-1
d_gene: -
CDR3aa: CASSFAGAPGEQYF
CDR3nt: TGTGCCAGCAGCTTTGCGGGGGCGCCGGGCGAGCAGTACTTC

j_gene: TRBJ2-7
abundance: -
v_gene: TRBV7-2
d_gene: TRBD2
CDR3aa: CASSLAGGPHYEQYF
CDR3nt: TGTGCCAGCAGCTTAGCGGGAGGGCCCCACTACGAGCAGTACTTC

j_gene: TRBJ2-4
abundance: few
v_gene: TRBV9
d_gene: TRBD2
CDR3aa: CASSVGLAAQNIQYF
CDR3nt: TGTGCCAGCAGCGTTGGACTAGCGGCCCAAAACATTCAGTACTTC

j_gene: TRBJ2-1
abundance: -
v_gene: TRBV10-1
d_gene: -
CDR3aa: CASSGSDHSPLGDEQFF
CDR3nt: TGCGCCAGCAGTGGGTCGGATCACTCTCCCCTGGGCGATGAGCAGTTCTTC

j_gene: TRBJ2-1
abundance: -
v_gene: TRBV11-3
d_gene: -
CDR3aa: CARDRDKAYNEQFF
CDR3nt: TGTGCCAGAGACCGGGACAAAGCCTACAATGAGCAGTTCTTC

j_gene: TRBJ2-5
abundance: once
v_gene: TRBV5-8
d_gene: -
CDR3aa: CASSSGQFQETQYF
CDR3nt: TGTGCCAGCAGCTCCGGACAGTTCCAAGAGACCCAGTACTTC

j_gene: TRBJ1-1
abundance: -
v_gene: TRBV5-1
d_gene: -
CDR3aa: CASSLTLVNTEAFF
CDR3nt: TGCGCCAGCAGCTTGACACTAGTGAACACTGAAGCTTTCTTT

j_gene: TRBJ2-2
abundance: -
v_gene: TRBV28
d_gene: TRBD1
CDR3aa: CASSLGGTFNTGELFF
CDR3nt: TGTGCCAGCAGTCTAGGGGGCACCTTCAACACCGGGGAGCTGTTTTTT

j_gene: TRBJ2-7
abundance: few
v_gene: TRBV11-3
d_gene: TRBD2
CDR3aa: CASSPGTSGKVYEQYF
CDR3nt: TGTGCCAGCAGCCCCGGGACTAGCGGGAAGGTCTACGAGCAGTACTTC

j_gene: TRBJ2-5
abundance: once
v_gene: TRBV6-5
d_gene: -
CDR3aa: CASSSPGGETQYF
CDR3nt: TGTGCCAGCAGTTCCCCTGGAGGGGAGACCCAGTACTTC

j_gene: TRBJ2-7
abundance: -
v_gene: TRBV7-9
d_gene: TRBD2
CDR3aa: CASSLGTSGEQYF
CDR3nt: TGTGCCAGCAGCTTAGGGACTAGCGGCGAGCAGTACTTC

j_gene: TRBJ1-1
abundance: -
v_gene: TRBV19
d_gene: TRBD1
CDR3aa: CASKDRGLERAEAFF
CDR3nt: TGTGCCAGTAAGGACAGGGGGCTTGAACGGGCTGAAGCTTTCTTT

j_gene: TRBJ1-5
abundance: -
v_gene: TRBV6-5
d_gene: -
CDR3aa: CASGAGHSNQPQHF
CDR3nt: TGTGCCAGTGGGGCCGGACATAGCAATCAGCCCCAGCATTTT

j_gene: TRBJ1-1
abundance: few
v_gene: TRBV5-4
d_gene: -
CDR3aa: CASSLNREDKAFF
CDR3nt: TGTGCCAGCAGCTTGAACCGGGAAGATAAAGCTTTCTTT

j_gene: TRBJ1-3
abundance: -
v_gene: TRBV28
d_gene: TRBD1
CDR3aa: CASSSGQGFSGNTIYF
CDR3nt: TGTGCCAGCAGTTCGGGACAGGGGTTCTCTGGAAACACCATATATTTT

j_gene: TRBJ1-1
abundance: -
v_gene: TRBV5-1
d_gene: -
CDR3aa: CASSVSGLLEAFF
CDR3nt: TGCGCCAGCAGCGTATCAGGGCTACTTGAAGCTTTCTTT

j_gene: TRBJ2-1
abundance: -
v_gene: TRBV15
d_gene: -
CDR3aa: CATSKLTSSPTIEFF
CDR3nt: TGTGCCACCAGCAAACTTACTAGCAGCCCTACAATTGAGTTCTTC

j_gene: TRBJ2-7
abundance: -
v_gene: TRBV9
d_gene: -
CDR3aa: CASSGQGGEQYF
CDR3nt: TGTGCCAGCAGCGGACAGGGAGGCGAGCAGTACTTC